Listed here are 14 T cell receptor beta chains from one sample, sequenced in a study of blood T cells in healthy people across ages. Combining a sample-barcoded 5' primer with a J-beta primer mix, a second PCR ran for about 6 to 12 cycles. TCRdb re-called the 5' RACE reads with MiXCR, one entry per CDR3 protein. The profile covers about 760,000 distinct CDR3 sequences, with roughly 50% appearing a single time and roughly 26% taken by the ten largest. What was sequenced was blood. These receptors were obtained from a man between 35 and 55 years old in good health.

The V gene is TRBV6-5, the J gene TRBJ2-1; no definite D call. The CDR3 consists of 12 residues. CDR1 is MNHEY, CDR2 SVGAGI, per germline. V was shortened by 3 bases and J by 5 bases, with 5 bases between the two germline ends. The CDR3 DNA reads as TGTGCCAGCAGTTATGCGGACAATGAGCAGTTCTTC. Its translation is CASSYADNEQFF.

The chain links TRBV6-1 to TRBJ2-4; TRBD2 agrees at 8 bases. This CDR3 is built from 18 residues. Looked up from germline, CDR1 is MNHNS and CDR2 is SASEGT. With 6 bases clipped from V and 0 bases from J, the junction kept 13 bases outside the gene matches. CDR3 nucleotides: TGTGCCAGCAGGGGAGGAGGGGGTAGCGGGATAGCCAAAAACATTCAGTACTTC. Amino acids: CASRGGGGSGIAKNIQYF.

This rearrangement joins TRBV20-1 to TRBJ2-3; 8 bases line up with TRBD2. CDR1 is DFQATT, CDR2 SNEGSKA, per germline (reference sequence). The CDR3 extends over 16 amino acids. V dropped 5 bases and J dropped 2; count of bases not matched to a gene: 12. The CDR3 spells CSARTQLAVITDTQYF. The CDR3 coding sequence is TGCAGTGCTCGAACCCAACTAGCGGTGATCACAGATACGCAGTATTTT.

The chain joins TRBV15 to TRBJ2-1; D is perhaps TRBD2 (7 bases). The CDR3 has 16 residues. V was cut by 1 base and J by 4 bases, with 14 bases left in between. CDR1 and CDR2 from the germline V gene are LNHNV and YYDKDF (reference sequence). The CDR3 nucleotides are TGTGCCACCAGCAGAGGGGGGGGGACATCTTACAATGAGCAGTTCTTC. This gives the protein CATSRGGGTSYNEQFF.

V and J are TRBV5-1 and TRBJ2-5; D ambiguous. The last part of the DNA fits TRBJ2-7 better; the J call may be wrong. This CDR3 has 15 residues. Germline values: CDR1 SGHRS, CDR2 YFSETQ. CDR3 nucleotides: TGCGCCAGCAGCAAACTGGCGGCCAAGGAAGACGAGCAGTACTTC. Its translation: CASSKLAAKEDEQYF.

The CDR3 region has the DNA TGTGCCAGCAGTTCCGGGACCTCCCCCTACGAGCAGTACTTC. It translates to CASSSGTSPYEQYF. The chain employs TRBV27 and TRBJ2-7; either TRBD1 or TRBD2 may supply D (5 bases each). V was trimmed by 4 bases and J by 2 bases, leaving 12 bases between them. Germline CDR1 and CDR2: MNHEY and SMNVEV (reference sequence). The CDR3 is made up of 14 amino acids.

The V call is TRBV5-7, the J call TRBJ2-1, with D unclear. TRBV5-7 is classed as an ORF, of uncertain function. The CDR3 totals 14 residues. Trimming took off 4 bases at V and 10 bases at J, with 18 bases between the two ends. The CDR3 reads CASSPPPLAYEQFF. DNA for the CDR3: TGTGCCAGCAGCCCCCCACCCTTGGCCTACGAGCAGTTCTTC.

To note about this clonotype: Germline and junction disagree at one end, which may indicate a read error. The chain joins TRBV5-1 to TRBJ1-2, with a tentative D call TRBD1 (5 bases). This CDR3 region has 14 residues. Germline CDR1 SGHRS, CDR2 YFSETQ. CDR3 coding DNA: TGCACCAGCAGCTTAGGGACGGACGACTATGGCTACACCTTC. Its protein product is CTSSLGTDDYGYTF.

In this sample, this clonotype turned up a few times. The chain links TRBV20-1 to TRBJ2-1; 8 bases are a match to TRBD1. Germline values: CDR1 DFQATT, CDR2 SNEGSKA (reference sequence). This CDR3 contains 19 residues. The ends lost 3 bases at V and 0 bases at J; junction bases unmatched: 16. For the CDR3, the DNA is TGCAGTGCTAGGTTACGACAGGGGTGGGTTCTTTACTCCTACAATGAGCAGTTCTTC. This encodes CSARLRQGWVLYSYNEQFF.

This clonotype was counted a single time. The J gene is TRBJ2-2, the V gene TRBV5-1, with D possibly TRBD1 on 6 matching bases. Germline V CDR1 and CDR2: SGHRS, YFSETQ. With 6 bases removed from V and 0 bases from J, the gap between germline ends came to 9 bases. CDR3 length: 14 amino acids. CDR3 loop: CASKRTANTGELFF. The CDR3, as DNA: TGCGCCAGCAAGAGGACAGCGAACACCGGGGAGCTGTTTTTT.

This chain links TRBV7-7 with TRBJ2-7; the D is unclear. V lost 6 bases and J 2 bases, leaving 5 bases between the germline ends. Germline loops: CDR1 SSHAT, CDR2 FNYEAQ (reference sequence). The CDR3 consists of 11 residues. This CDR3 is CASRPTYEQYF. CDR3 DNA sequence: TGTGCCAGCAGGCCCACCTACGAGCAGTACTTC.

The genes are TRBV19 and TRBJ2-7; D possibly corresponds to TRBD2 (5 bases). The CDR3 loop spans 13 amino acids. V was clipped by 6 bases and J by 1 base, with 10 bases between them. In germline, CDR1 is LNHDA, CDR2 SQIVND (reference sequence). For the CDR3, the DNA is TGTGCCAGTAGACGCGAGGGATCCTACGAGCAGTACTTC. This translates into CASRREGSYEQYF.

This chain connects TRBV5-1 to TRBJ2-1; possible D gene TRBD2, 6 bases. This CDR3 region has 16 residues. Germline CDR1 reads SGHRS; CDR2 reads YFSETQ. Trimming shortened V by 1 base and J by 4 bases, and 15 bases separated the two germline ends. The CDR3 DNA is TGCGCCAGCAGCTTGACCAGGACTATCCAATACAATGAGCAGTTCTTC. Encoded protein: CASSLTRTIQYNEQFF.

V gene TRBV13 combines with J gene TRBJ1-5, with a tentative D call TRBD1 (6 bases). The CDR3 runs 15 residues. The germline V gene encodes CDR1 PRHDT and CDR2 FYEKMQ (reference sequence). V lost 6 bases to trimming and J lost 7 bases, with 19 bases between them. CDR3 region: CASSIQGSGLQPQHF. CDR3 DNA: TGTGCCAGCAGTATCCAGGGGAGTGGGCTGCAGCCCCAGCATTTT. Full variable domain (outside the CDR3, taken from reference TRBV13 and TRBJ1-5): AAGVIQSPRHLIKEKRETATLKCYPIPRHDTVYWYQQGPGQDPQFLISFYEKMQSDKGSIPDRFSAQQFSDYHSELNMSSLELGDSALYFCASSIQGSGLQPQHFGDGTRLSIL.